One and the same sample provided the 22 T cell receptor beta chains below, sequenced in a study of T cell responses to AZD1222 COVID-19 vaccine (dated by TCRdb to the early 2020s). The method was the immunoSEQ multiplex PCR assay. The source is immuneACCESS, and TCRdb retained only in-frame sequences with V and J called. Part of the clones is not carried over; for the studies checked, unresolved V genes explain less than half of this, and the remainder is unexplained. Here the sample has approximately 96,000 clones; just over 90% occur a single time. The ten largest clones add up to 9.5% to 13% of the sample. The time point label for this specimen denotes: about 28 days (+/-7) after the second vaccine dose. The specimen comprised peripheral blood, sampled 28 days after the second AZD1222 dose. These TCRs come from an adult who received the AZD1222 COVID-19 vaccine.

This clone was found once. The chain couples TRBV14 to TRBJ2-5; TRBD2 matches at 7 bases. V was pared by 4 bases and J by 3 bases, with 8 bases of the junction left unmatched. This CDR3 has 15 amino acids. Germline V gives CDR1 SGHDN, CDR2 FVKESK. The CDR3 is CASSPRRLAEETQYF. The CDR3 region has the DNA TGTGCCAGCAGCCCAAGAAGGCTAGCGGAAGAGACCCAGTACTTC.

The rearrangement joins TRBV3-1 (or the pseudogene TRBV3-2) to TRBJ2-1, with D possibly TRBD1 on 6 matching bases. The CDR3 spans 14 residues. Per the germline V gene, CDR1 is LGHDT and CDR2 is YNNKEL (reference sequence). With 4 bases removed from V and 3 bases from J, the gap between germline ends came to 10 bases. CDR3 sequence reads: CASSPGTFYNEQFF. The CDR3, as DNA: TGTGCCAGCAGCCCCGGGACATTCTACAATGAGCAGTTCTTC.

The chain is built from TRBV3-1 (or the pseudogene TRBV3-2) and TRBJ1-2, with 7 bases that match TRBD1. Germline V gives CDR1 LGHDT, CDR2 YNNKEL (reference sequence). The CDR3 sequence is 14 residues long. J was trimmed by 7 bases and V by 2 bases; bases with no gene match: 7. This CDR3 reads CASSQREQGFGYTF. The CDR3 DNA sequence: TGTGCCAGCAGCCAAAGAGAACAGGGGTTTGGCTACACCTTC.

The chain links TRBV7-9 to TRBJ1-1, with D perhaps TRBD1 (5 bases). Deletions cut 2 bases from V and 1 base from J, with 14 bases between. The CDR3 contains 16 residues. From germline, CDR1 is SEHNR and CDR2 FQNEAQ (reference sequence). The CDR3 protein is CASSLKGGGTNTEAFF. The CDR3 DNA is TGTGCCAGCAGCTTAAAGGGCGGGGGGACGAACACTGAAGCTTTCTTT.

The chain recombines TRBV7-9 with TRBJ1-2; a possible D gene is TRBD1 (6 bases). The V gene's germline CDR1 is SEHNR and CDR2 FQNEAQ (reference sequence). V lost 5 bases, J lost 3 bases, and 19 bases lay in between. The CDR3 spans 16 residues. CDR3 in amino acids: CASSPDRGQGDYGYTF. In nucleotides, the CDR3 is TGTGCCAGCAGCCCGGACCGGGGGCAAGGTGACTATGGCTACACCTTC.

V usage is TRBV28 and J usage is TRBJ1-2, with 8 positions matching TRBD1. This CDR3 spans 15 amino acids. With V trimmed by 6 bases and J by 2 bases, 8 bases remained unmatched. Germline assignment: CDR1 MDHEN and CDR2 SYDVKM. The CDR3 bases are TGTGCCAGCAGACTGCAGGGGGCGCGGAACTATGGCTACACCTTC. It encodes CASRLQGARNYGYTF.

The V gene is TRBV3-1 (or the pseudogene TRBV3-2), the J gene TRBJ1-1; D unclear. Trimming took 0 bases from V and 7 from J, leaving 6 bases between them. Germline CDR1 LGHDT, CDR2 YNNKEL (reference sequence). The CDR3 loop spans 12 amino acids. DNA of the CDR3: TGTGCCAGCAGCCAAGATCAGAATGAAGCTTTCTTT. It yields the protein CASSQDQNEAFF.

The chain uses TRBV13 and TRBJ2-1, with 8 bases identical to TRBD1. The length of the CDR3 is 15 residues. The V gene end was trimmed by 8 bases and the J gene end by 4 bases; junction bases not matched to a gene: 10. Germline lookup yields CDR1 PRHDT and CDR2 FYEKMQ (reference sequence). For the CDR3, the DNA is TGTGCCAGCTCCCCCGGGACAGGTTTTTACAATGAGCAGTTCTTC. Translated: CASSPGTGFYNEQFF.

The chain carries TRBV15 and TRBJ2-1; 13 bases align to TRBD2. The V segment lost 4 bases and the J segment 6 bases; nucleotides outside the gene matches: 3. Germline CDR1 is LNHNV and CDR2 is YYDKDF (reference sequence). The CDR3 covers 15 residues. As DNA, the CDR3 is TGTGCCACCAGCACCCGACTAGCGGGGGGCAATGAGCAGTTCTTC. The encoded protein is CATSTRLAGGNEQFF. Filled out from reference TRBV15 and TRBJ2-1, the complete variable domain reads DAMVIQNPRYQVTQFGKPVTLSCSQTLNHNVMYWYQQKSSQAPKLLFHYYDKDFNNEADTPDNFQSRRPNTSFCFLDIRSPGLGDTAMYLCATSTRLAGGNEQFFGPGTRLTVL.

This clone was found once. The chain links TRBV30 to TRBJ2-2, with TRBD2 matching over 8 bases. Germline V gene sequence: CDR1 GTSNPN, CDR2 SVGIG (reference sequence). This CDR3 comprises 15 residues. The J segment lost 2 bases and the V segment lost 2 bases, leaving 4 bases of the junction unmatched. The CDR3 here is CAWSLAGSNTGELFF. In nucleotides, the CDR3 is TGTGCCTGGAGTTTAGCGGGAAGTAACACCGGGGAGCTGTTTTTT.

The gene calls are TRBV30 and TRBJ1-5; D ambiguous. The V end was cut by 0 bases, the J end by 0 bases, with 9 bases between. Per germline, CDR1 GTSNPN and CDR2 SVGIG (reference sequence). The CDR3 extends over 15 amino acids. In DNA form, the CDR3 reads TGTGCCTGGAGTGTACAAGGGTTTAGCAATCAGCCCCAGCATTTT. It translates to CAWSVQGFSNQPQHF.

The chain links TRBV27 to TRBJ2-3, with 13 bases aligning to TRBD2. The trim removed 5 bases at V and 3 bases at J, leaving 8 bases unmatched. The CDR3 has 17 amino acids. Germline CDR1 reads MNHEY; CDR2 reads SMNVEV (reference sequence). The CDR3 region is CASSPSGLAGPTDTQYF. The CDR3 coding sequence is TGTGCCAGCAGTCCCTCGGGACTAGCGGGACCAACAGATACGCAGTATTTT.

V usage is TRBV5-1 and J usage is TRBJ2-1; 11 bases line up with TRBD2. J gave up 8 bases and V 5 bases, and 9 bases lay outside the gene matches. CDR3 length equals 15 residues. The germline V gene has CDR1 SGHRS and CDR2 YFSETQ. CDR3 protein: CASRVAGGTEDEQFF. The CDR3 coding sequence is TGCGCCAGCAGGGTAGCGGGAGGGACGGAGGATGAGCAGTTCTTC.

This clone was recorded once. V gene TRBV7-3 combines with J gene TRBJ1-2; TRBD1 is a possible D gene (6 bases). V was trimmed by 1 base and J by 3 bases, leaving 12 bases between them. The length of the CDR3 is 15 residues. Germline lookup yields CDR1 SGHTA and CDR2 FQGTGA. The CDR3 loop is CASSLRLDSDYGYTF. The CDR3 DNA follows: TGTGCCAGCAGCTTAAGGTTGGACAGCGACTATGGCTACACCTTC.

This clone was recorded at least ten times. The V gene is TRBV4-1, the J gene TRBJ2-1, with a weak D call TRBD2 (6 bases). Germline CDR1 and CDR2: MGHRA and YSYEKL. The CDR3 is 18 amino acids. The V gene lost 3 bases and the J gene lost 3 bases, with 21 bases spanning the gap. CDR3 sequence: CASSQVLLWRGDYNEQFF. In DNA, the CDR3 is TGCGCCAGCAGCCAGGTGCTACTTTGGCGGGGAGACTACAATGAGCAGTTCTTC.

The chain recombines TRBV7-6 with TRBJ1-1, with a possible D match to TRBD1 (6 bases). Trimming pared 0 bases from V and 0 bases from J, leaving 8 bases between. The CDR3 loop spans 15 amino acids. CDR1 is SGHVS, CDR2 FNYEAQ, per germline. This chain's CDR3 is CASSLAAGVNTEAFF. The CDR3 coding sequence is TGTGCCAGCAGCTTAGCGGCAGGGGTGAACACTGAAGCTTTCTTT. The variable domain in full, completed from reference TRBV7-6 and TRBJ1-1, reads GAGVSQSPRYKVTKRGQDVALRCDPISGHVSLYWYRQALGQGPEFLTYFNYEAQQDKSGLPNDRFSAERPEGSISTLTIQRTEQRDSAMYRCASSLAAGVNTEAFFGQGTRLTVV.

The gene calls are TRBV18 and TRBJ1-5; no firm D call. The CDR3 has 15 residues. Trimming left V 0 bases short and J 2 bases short, with 8 bases between. The germline V gene has CDR1 KGHSH and CDR2 LQKENI. The CDR3 reads CASSPPGKGNQPQHF. In DNA, the CDR3 is TGTGCCAGCTCACCACCGGGAAAAGGCAATCAGCCCCAGCATTTT.

The CDR3 DNA sequence: TGTGCCAGCAGTGAATTTGCAGGTTTCGGTGGCTACACCTTC. Its protein is CASSEFAGFGGYTF. This chain uses TRBV6-1 with TRBJ1-2; D not certain. The CDR3 length is 14 residues. With 2 bases removed from V and 7 bases from J, the gap between germline ends came to 14 bases. The germline V gene encodes CDR1 MNHNS and CDR2 SASEGT.

The chain employs TRBV5-6 and TRBJ1-5, with TRBD1 as a possible D gene (5 bases). Germline assignment: CDR1 SGHDT and CDR2 YYEEEE. V was cut by 4 bases and J by 4 bases, with 12 bases left in between. The CDR3 length is 14 residues. CDR3: CASSRGWGNQPQHF. The CDR3 nucleotides read TGTGCCAGCAGCCGGGGATGGGGGAATCAGCCCCAGCATTTT.

The rearrangement links TRBV27 to TRBJ2-3; D is possibly TRBD2 (5 bases). The germline CDR1 and CDR2 sequences are MNHEY and SMNVEV (reference sequence). Trimming pared 7 bases from V and 6 bases from J, leaving 14 bases between. The length of the CDR3 is 13 residues. The CDR3 loop reads CASIKEGSDTQYF. The DNA for the CDR3 is TGTGCCAGCATAAAAGAGGGTTCGGATACGCAGTATTTT.

The gene calls are TRBV10-3 and TRBJ1-2, with 7 nucleotides matching TRBD1. Per germline, CDR1 ENHRY and CDR2 SYGVKD. Trimming cost V 5 bases and J 7 bases; bases outside gene matches: 16. The CDR3 is 16 amino acids. For the CDR3, the DNA is TGTGCCATCAGTCCAGGTACAGGGGCCGCCGGGGGTGGCTACACCTTC. Amino acid sequence: CAISPGTGAAGGGYTF.

The rearrangement uses TRBV5-1 and TRBJ2-1; D is unresolved. The CDR3 is 14 residues long. The germline CDR1 and CDR2 sequences are SGHRS and YFSETQ. The germline V and J ends were trimmed by 0 bases and 0 bases, with 4 bases remaining between them. CDR3 nucleotide sequence: TGCGCCAGCAGCTTGGATGGCTCCTACAATGAGCAGTTCTTC. This translates into CASSLDGSYNEQFF.